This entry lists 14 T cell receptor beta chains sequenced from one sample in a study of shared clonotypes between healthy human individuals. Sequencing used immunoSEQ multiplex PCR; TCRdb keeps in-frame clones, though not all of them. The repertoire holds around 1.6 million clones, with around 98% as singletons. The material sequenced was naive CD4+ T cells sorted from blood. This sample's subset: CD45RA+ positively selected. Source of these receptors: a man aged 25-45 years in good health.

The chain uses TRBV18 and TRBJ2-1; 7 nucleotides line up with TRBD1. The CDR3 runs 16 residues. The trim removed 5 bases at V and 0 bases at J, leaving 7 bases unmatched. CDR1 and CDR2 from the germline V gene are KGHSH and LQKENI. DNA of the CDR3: TGTGCCAGCTCATTCCGGGGACAGATCTCCTACAATGAGCAGTTCTTC. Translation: CASSFRGQISYNEQFF.

The DNA of the CDR3 is TGTGCCAGCAGATTAGCCTCGGGACTAGCGGACCACAATGAGCAGTTCTTC. It codes for CASRLASGLADHNEQFF. J is TRBJ2-1 and V is TRBV28, with 11 bases identical to TRBD2. CDR1 MDHEN and CDR2 SYDVKM come from the germline V gene. The CDR3 spans 17 residues. The J segment lost 5 bases and the V segment lost 6 bases, leaving 12 bases of the junction unmatched.

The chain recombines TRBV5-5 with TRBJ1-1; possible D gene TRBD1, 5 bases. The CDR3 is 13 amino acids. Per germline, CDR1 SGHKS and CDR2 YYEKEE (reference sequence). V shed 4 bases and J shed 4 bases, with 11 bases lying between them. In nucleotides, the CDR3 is TGTGCCAGCAGCGCTCCTAGGGGCACTGAAGCTTTCTTT. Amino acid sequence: CASSAPRGTEAFF.

CDR3 residues: CASSLAGVVADTQYF. DNA of the CDR3: TGTGCCAGCAGCCTAGCGGGAGTGGTCGCAGATACGCAGTATTTT. The genes are TRBV5-4 and TRBJ2-3; 10 nucleotides agree with TRBD2. This CDR3 has 15 amino acids. The germline gives CDR1 SGHNT, CDR2 YYREEE (reference sequence). The J segment lost 4 bases and the V segment lost 4 bases, leaving 6 bases of the junction unmatched.

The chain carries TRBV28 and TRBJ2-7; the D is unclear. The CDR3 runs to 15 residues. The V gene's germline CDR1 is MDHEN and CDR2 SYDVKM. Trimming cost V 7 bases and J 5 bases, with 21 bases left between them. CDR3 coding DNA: TGTGCCAGCATCCCGGCGGACCGCAGGTCCCACGAGCAGTACTTC. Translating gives CASIPADRRSHEQYF. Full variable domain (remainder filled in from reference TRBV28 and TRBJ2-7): DVKVTQSSRYLVKRTGEKVFLECVQDMDHENMFWYRQDPGLGLRLIYFSYDVKMKEKGDIPEGYSVSREKKERFSLILESASTNQTSMYLCASIPADRRSHEQYFGPGTRLTVT.

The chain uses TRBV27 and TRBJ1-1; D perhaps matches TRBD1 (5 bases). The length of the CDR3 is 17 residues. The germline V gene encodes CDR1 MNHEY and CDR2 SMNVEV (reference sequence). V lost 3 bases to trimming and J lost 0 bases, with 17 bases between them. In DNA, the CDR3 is TGTGCCAGCAGTTTCACCGGGGGTGGCTCCATGAACACTGAAGCTTTCTTT. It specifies CASSFTGGGSMNTEAFF.

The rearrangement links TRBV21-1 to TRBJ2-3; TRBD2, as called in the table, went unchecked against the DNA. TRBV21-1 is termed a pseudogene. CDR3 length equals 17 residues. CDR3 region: CASSKVRLMTSTDTQYF. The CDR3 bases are TGTGCCAGCAGCAAAGTTCGCCTCATGACTAGCACAGATACGCAGTATTTT.

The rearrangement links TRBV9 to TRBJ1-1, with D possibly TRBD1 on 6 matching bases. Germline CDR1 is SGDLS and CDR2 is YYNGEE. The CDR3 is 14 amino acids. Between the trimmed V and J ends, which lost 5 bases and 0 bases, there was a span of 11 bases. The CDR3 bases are TGTGCCAGCAGTATTACAGGGATGAACACTGAAGCTTTCTTT. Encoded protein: CASSITGMNTEAFF.

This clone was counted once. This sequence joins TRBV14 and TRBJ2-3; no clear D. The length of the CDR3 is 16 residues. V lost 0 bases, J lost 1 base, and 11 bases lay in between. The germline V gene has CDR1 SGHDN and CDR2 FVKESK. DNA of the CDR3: TGTGCCAGCAGCCAAGACGTCGGGCCCGGCACAGATACGCAGTATTTT. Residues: CASSQDVGPGTDTQYF.

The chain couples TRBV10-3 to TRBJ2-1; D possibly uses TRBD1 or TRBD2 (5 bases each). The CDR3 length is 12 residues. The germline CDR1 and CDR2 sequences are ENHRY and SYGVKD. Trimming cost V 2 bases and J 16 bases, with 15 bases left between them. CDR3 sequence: CAISEGGQVGFF. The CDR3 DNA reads TGTGCCATCAGTGAGGGGGGTCAGGTCGGATTCTTC.

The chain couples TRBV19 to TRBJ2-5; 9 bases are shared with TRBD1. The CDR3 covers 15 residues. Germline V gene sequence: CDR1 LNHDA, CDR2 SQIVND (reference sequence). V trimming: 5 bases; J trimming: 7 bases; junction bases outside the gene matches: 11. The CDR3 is CASSLIQGAAGTQYF. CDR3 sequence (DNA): TGTGCCAGTAGTTTGATACAGGGGGCCGCTGGGACCCAGTACTTC.

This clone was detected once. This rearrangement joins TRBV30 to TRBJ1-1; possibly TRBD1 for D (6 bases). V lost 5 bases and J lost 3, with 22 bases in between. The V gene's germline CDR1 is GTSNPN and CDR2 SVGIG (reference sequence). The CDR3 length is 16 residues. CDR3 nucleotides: TGTGCCTGGGGGCCCCCCGACAGGCGGGGAGACACTGAAGCTTTCTTT. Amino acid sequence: CAWGPPDRRGDTEAFF.

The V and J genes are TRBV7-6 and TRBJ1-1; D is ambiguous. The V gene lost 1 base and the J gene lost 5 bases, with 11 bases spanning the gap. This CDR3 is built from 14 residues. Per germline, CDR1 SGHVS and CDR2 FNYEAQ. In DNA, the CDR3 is TGTGCCAGCAGCTTAGGAGGGAGTGGGACTGAAGCTTTCTTT. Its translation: CASSLGGSGTEAFF.

CDR3 coding DNA: TGTGCCAGCTCAATTCGGACTAGCGGAACTTACGAGCAGTACTTC. Translated: CASSIRTSGTYEQYF. The rearrangement links TRBV18 to TRBJ2-7; TRBD2 matches 10 bases. This CDR3 is built from 15 residues. Trimming at V came to 5 bases and at J to 4 bases, leaving 8 bases not matched to a gene. Per germline, CDR1 KGHSH and CDR2 LQKENI.